A selection of T cell receptor beta chains follows, all from one sample in a study of shared clonotypes between healthy human individuals. Method: immunoSEQ multiplex PCR; TCRdb's copy keeps in-frame clones and lacks some. The table lists about 600,000 clones, roughly 98% of them singletons. Sequenced: naive CD8+ T cells sorted from blood. Receptors were obtained from a man aged 30-40 years in good health. Each CDR3 is given with its conserved first and last residue. A D gene is named only where the DNA matches it firmly. Clone sizes are given selectively: once, few, many, or a class where the clone is expanded.

clone_size d_call j_call v_call cdr3_aa cdr3_nt
- - TRBJ2-7 TRBV30 CAWAPNSYEQYF TGTGCCTGGGCGCCAAATTCCTACGAGCAGTACTTC
- - TRBJ1-5 TRBV16 CASSPWQAPGQPQHF TGTGCCAGCAGCCCGTGGCAGGCCCCGGGGCAGCCCCAGCATTTT
- - TRBJ2-7 TRBV27 CASSSRITYEQYF TGTGCCAGCAGTTCTAGGATCACCTACGAGCAGTACTTC
- - TRBJ2-2 TRBV11-2 CASSLRPFPGPNTGELFF TGTGCCAGCAGCTTAAGGCCCTTCCCCGGGCCTAACACCGGGGAGCTGTTTTTT
- - TRBJ2-1 TRBV27 CASREQGYEQFF TGTGCCAGCAGAGAGCAGGGTTATGAGCAGTTCTTC
- TRBD2 TRBJ2-7 TRBV11-2 CASSFPSGAVEQYF TGTGCCAGCAGCTTTCCTAGCGGGGCGGTCGAGCAGTACTTC
- - TRBJ1-2 TRBV27 CASSTTHRDGYTF TGTGCCAGCAGCACAACCCACAGGGATGGCTACACCTTC
- TRBD1 TRBJ2-7 TRBV27 CASSLGQGPYEQYF TGTGCCAGCAGTTTAGGACAGGGACCTTACGAGCAGTACTTC
- - TRBJ1-2 TRBV6-5 CASRRLSLLADGYTF TGTGCCAGCAGAAGATTAAGCCTTTTGGCCGATGGCTACACCTTC
once - TRBJ2-1 TRBV19 CASSIGIYNEQFF TGTGCCAGTAGTATTGGGATCTACAATGAGCAGTTCTTC
- TRBD2 TRBJ2-3 TRBV11-1 CASSLGPSGPAADTQYF TGTGCCAGCAGCTTAGGGCCTAGCGGTCCCGCGGCAGATACGCAGTATTTT
- TRBD1 TRBJ1-4 TRBV6-5 CASSYRTGGTNEKLFF TGTGCCAGCAGTTACCGGACAGGAGGAACTAATGAAAAACTGTTTTTT
once - TRBJ2-5 TRBV29-1 CSVEANQETQYF TGCAGCGTTGAGGCAAATCAAGAGACCCAGTACTTC
once TRBD2 TRBJ2-1 TRBV6-5 CASSSQREWGNEQFF TGTGCCAGCAGTTCTCAGCGGGAATGGGGCAATGAGCAGTTCTTC
- TRBD1 TRBJ2-7 TRBV27 CASSLSPGTVNYEQYF TGTGCCAGCAGTTTATCGCCCGGGACAGTGAACTACGAGCAGTACTTC
- TRBD2 TRBJ2-1 TRBV4-3 CASSQEPGLAGAWTEQFF TGCGCCAGCAGCCAAGAGCCGGGACTAGCGGGAGCTTGGACTGAGCAGTTCTTC
- - TRBJ2-4 TRBV11-2 CASSLEGAVKNIQYF TGTGCCAGCAGCTTAGAGGGGGCAGTAAAAAACATTCAGTACTTC
- TRBD1 TRBJ2-7 TRBV6-1 CASSVRQGMSYEQYF TGTGCCAGCAGTGTGAGACAGGGGATGTCCTACGAGCAGTACTTC
once TRBD2 TRBJ2-1 TRBV2 CASGTSELSSYNEQFF TGTGCCAGCGGCACTAGCGAGCTGAGCTCCTACAATGAGCAGTTCTTC
- - TRBJ2-1 TRBV29-1 CSVDGGSYNEQFF TGCAGCGTTGACGGCGGCTCCTACAATGAGCAGTTCTTC
- - TRBJ2-1 TRBV7-9 CASSSGNEQFF TGTGCCAGCAGCTCCGGCAATGAGCAGTTCTTC
- TRBD2 TRBJ2-1 TRBV7-2 CASSILAGGPREQFF TGTGCCAGCAGCATCCTAGCGGGAGGACCTAGGGAGCAGTTCTTC
- - TRBJ2-3 TRBV18 CASSPKGGTDTQYF TGTGCCAGCTCACCAAAGGGAGGCACAGATACGCAGTATTTT
- - TRBJ2-1 TRBV28 CASSGRPYNEQFF TGTGCCAGCTCCGGGAGACCCTACAATGAGCAGTTCTTC
- - TRBJ2-3 TRBV9 CASSVAGKADTQYF TGTGCCAGCAGCGTAGCTGGAAAGGCAGATACGCAGTATTTT
- TRBD1 TRBJ2-5 TRBV6-4 CASSENRGVETQYF TGTGCCAGCAGTGAGAACAGGGGCGTTGAGACCCAGTACTTC
- TRBD1 TRBJ2-7 TRBV6-5 CASANIGDRTYEQYF TGTGCCTCAGCTAATATTGGGGACAGGACGTACGAGCAGTACTTC